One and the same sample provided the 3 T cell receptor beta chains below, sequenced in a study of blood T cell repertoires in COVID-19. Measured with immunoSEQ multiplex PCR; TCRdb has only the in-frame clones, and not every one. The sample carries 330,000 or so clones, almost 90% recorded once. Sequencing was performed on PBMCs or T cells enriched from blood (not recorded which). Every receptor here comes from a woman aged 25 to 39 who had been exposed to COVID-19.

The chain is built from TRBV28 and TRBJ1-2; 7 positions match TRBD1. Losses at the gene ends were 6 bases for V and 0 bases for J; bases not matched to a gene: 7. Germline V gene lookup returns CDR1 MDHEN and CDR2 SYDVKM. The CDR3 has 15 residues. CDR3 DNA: TGTGCCAGCAGACTCCAGACAGGGTCTAACTATGGCTACACCTTC. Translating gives CASRLQTGSNYGYTF.

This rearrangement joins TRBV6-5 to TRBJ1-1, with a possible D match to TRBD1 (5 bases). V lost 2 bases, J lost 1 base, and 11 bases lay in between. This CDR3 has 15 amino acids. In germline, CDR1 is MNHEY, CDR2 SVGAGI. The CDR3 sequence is CASSYRTQKNTEAFF. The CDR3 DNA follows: TGTGCCAGCAGTTACAGGACACAGAAGAACACTGAAGCTTTCTTT.

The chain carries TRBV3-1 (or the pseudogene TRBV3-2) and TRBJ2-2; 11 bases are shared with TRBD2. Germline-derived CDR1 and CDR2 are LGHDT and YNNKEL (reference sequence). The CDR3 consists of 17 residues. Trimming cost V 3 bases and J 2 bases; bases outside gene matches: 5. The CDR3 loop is CASSQYGTSGNTGELFF. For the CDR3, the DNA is TGTGCCAGCAGCCAGTATGGGACTAGCGGTAACACCGGGGAGCTGTTTTTT.